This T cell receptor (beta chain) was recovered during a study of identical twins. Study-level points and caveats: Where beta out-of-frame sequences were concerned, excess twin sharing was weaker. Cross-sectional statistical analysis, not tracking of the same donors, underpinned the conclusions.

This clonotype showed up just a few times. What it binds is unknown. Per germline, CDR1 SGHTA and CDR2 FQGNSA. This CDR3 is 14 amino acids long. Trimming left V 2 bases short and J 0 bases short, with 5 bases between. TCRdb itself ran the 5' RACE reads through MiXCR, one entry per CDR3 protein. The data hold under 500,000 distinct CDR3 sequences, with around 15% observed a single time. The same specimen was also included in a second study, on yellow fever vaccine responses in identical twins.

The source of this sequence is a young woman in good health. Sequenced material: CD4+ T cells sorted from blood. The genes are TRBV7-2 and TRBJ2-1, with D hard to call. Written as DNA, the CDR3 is TGTGCCAGCAGCTTAACCCACTCCTACAATGAGCAGTTCTTC. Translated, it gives CASSLTHSYNEQFF.